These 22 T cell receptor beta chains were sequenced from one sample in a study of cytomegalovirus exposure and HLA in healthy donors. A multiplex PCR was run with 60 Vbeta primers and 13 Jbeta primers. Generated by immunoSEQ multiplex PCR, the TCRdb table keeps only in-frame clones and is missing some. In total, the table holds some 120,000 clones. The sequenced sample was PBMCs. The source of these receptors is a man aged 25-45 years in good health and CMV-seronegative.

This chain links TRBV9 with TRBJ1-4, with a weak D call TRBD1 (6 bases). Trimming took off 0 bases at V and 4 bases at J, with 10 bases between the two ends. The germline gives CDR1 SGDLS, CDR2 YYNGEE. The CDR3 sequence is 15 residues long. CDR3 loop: CASSVGQGFNEKLFF. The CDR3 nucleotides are TGTGCCAGCAGCGTAGGCCAGGGGTTTAATGAAAAACTGTTTTTT. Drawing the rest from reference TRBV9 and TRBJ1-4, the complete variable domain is DSGVTQTPKHLITATGQRVTLRCSPRSGDLSVYWYQQSLDQGLQFLIQYYNGEERAKGNILERFSAQQFPDLHSELNLSSLELGDSALYFCASSVGQGFNEKLFFGSGTQLSVL.

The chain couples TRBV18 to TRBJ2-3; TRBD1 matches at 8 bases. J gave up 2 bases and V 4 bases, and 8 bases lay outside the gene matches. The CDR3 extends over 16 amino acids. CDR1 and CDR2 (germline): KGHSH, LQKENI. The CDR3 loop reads CASSLGQGEDTDTQYF. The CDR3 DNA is TGTGCCAGCTCACTCGGACAGGGTGAGGACACAGATACGCAGTATTTT.

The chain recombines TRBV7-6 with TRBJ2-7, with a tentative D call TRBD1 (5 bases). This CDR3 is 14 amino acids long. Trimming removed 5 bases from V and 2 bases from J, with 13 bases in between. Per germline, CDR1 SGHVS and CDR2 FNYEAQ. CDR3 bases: TGTGCCAGCAGCCCTCACCTAGGGGCCTACGAGCAGTACTTC. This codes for CASSPHLGAYEQYF.

The DNA for the CDR3 is TGTGCCAGCAGCTTACACCCGGGAAACACTGAAGCTTTCTTT. This translates into CASSLHPGNTEAFF. The chain links TRBV7-6 to TRBJ1-1; D ambiguous. Per the germline V gene, CDR1 is SGHVS and CDR2 is FNYEAQ. V shed 2 bases and J shed 2 bases, with 9 bases lying between them. The CDR3 length is 14 residues.

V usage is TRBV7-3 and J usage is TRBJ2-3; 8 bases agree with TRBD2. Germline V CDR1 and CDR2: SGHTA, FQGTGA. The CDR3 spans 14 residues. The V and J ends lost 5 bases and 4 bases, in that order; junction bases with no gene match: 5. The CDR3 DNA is TGTGCCAGCAGCGACCGGGGGGGCCCAGATACGCAGTATTTT. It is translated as CASSDRGGPDTQYF.

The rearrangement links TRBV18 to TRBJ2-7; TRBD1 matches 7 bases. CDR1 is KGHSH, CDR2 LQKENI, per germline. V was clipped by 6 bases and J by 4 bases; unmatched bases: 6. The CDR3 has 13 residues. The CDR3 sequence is CASSQGQQYEQYF. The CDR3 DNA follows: TGTGCCAGCTCCCAGGGACAGCAATACGAGCAGTACTTC. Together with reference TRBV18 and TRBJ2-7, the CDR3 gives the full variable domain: NAGVMQNPRHLVRRRGQEARLRCSPMKGHSHVYWYRQLPEEGLKFMVYLQKENIIDESGMPKERFSAEFPKEGPSILRIQQVVRGDSAAYFCASSQGQQYEQYFGPGTRLTVT.

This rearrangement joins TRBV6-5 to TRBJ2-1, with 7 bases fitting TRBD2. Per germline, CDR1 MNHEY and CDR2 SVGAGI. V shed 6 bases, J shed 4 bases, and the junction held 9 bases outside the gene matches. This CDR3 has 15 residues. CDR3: CASSFRGGGYNEQFF. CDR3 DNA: TGTGCCAGCAGCTTTCGTGGGGGGGGGTACAATGAGCAGTTCTTC.

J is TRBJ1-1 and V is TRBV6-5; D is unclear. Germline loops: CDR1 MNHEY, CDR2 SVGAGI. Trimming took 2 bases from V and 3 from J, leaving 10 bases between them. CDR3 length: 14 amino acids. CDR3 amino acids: CASSYRGYHTEAFF. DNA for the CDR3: TGTGCCAGCAGTTACAGAGGGTATCACACTGAAGCTTTCTTT.

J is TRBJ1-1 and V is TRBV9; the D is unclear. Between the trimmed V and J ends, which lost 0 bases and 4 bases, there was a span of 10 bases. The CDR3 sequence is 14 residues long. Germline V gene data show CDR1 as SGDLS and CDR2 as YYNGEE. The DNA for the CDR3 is TGTGCCAGCAGCGTAGACCCTTCGGGCACTGAAGCTTTCTTT. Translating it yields CASSVDPSGTEAFF.

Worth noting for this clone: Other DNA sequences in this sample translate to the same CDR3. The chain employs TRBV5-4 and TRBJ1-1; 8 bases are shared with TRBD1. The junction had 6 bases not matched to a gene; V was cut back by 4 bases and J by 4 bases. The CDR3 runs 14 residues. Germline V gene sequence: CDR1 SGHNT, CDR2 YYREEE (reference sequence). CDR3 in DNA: TGTGCCAGCAGCCTGCAGGGGGCGGGCACTGAAGCTTTCTTT. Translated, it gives CASSLQGAGTEAFF. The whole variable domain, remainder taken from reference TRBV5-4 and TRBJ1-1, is ETGVTQSPTHLIKTRGQQVTLRCSSQSGHNTVSWYQQALGQGPQFIFQYYREEENGRGNFPPRFSGLQFPNYSSELNVNALELDDSALYLCASSLQGAGTEAFFGQGTRLTVV.

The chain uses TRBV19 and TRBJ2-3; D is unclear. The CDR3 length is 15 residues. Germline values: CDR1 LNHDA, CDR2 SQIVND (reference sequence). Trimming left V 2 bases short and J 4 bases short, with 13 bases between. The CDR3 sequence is CASSIPPAGSDTQYF. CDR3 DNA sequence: TGTGCCAGTAGTATACCCCCCGCCGGGTCAGATACGCAGTATTTT. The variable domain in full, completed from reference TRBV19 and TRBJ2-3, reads DGGITQSPKYLFRKEGQNVTLSCEQNLNHDAMYWYRQDPGQGLRLIYYSQIVNDFQKGDIAEGYSVSREKKESFPLTVTSAQKNPTAFYLCASSIPPAGSDTQYFGPGTRLTVL.

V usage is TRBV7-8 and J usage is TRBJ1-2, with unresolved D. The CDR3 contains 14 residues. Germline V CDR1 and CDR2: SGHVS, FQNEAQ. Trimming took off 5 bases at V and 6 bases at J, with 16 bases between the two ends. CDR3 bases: TGTGCCAGCAGCCCGGACGGGATGAAGAATGGCTACACCTTC. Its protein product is CASSPDGMKNGYTF. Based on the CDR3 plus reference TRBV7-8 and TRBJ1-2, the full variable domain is GAGVSQSPRYKVAKRGQDVALRCDPISGHVSLFWYQQALGQGPEFLTYFQNEAQLDKSGLPSDRFFAERPEGSVSTLKIQRTQQEDSAVYLCASSPDGMKNGYTFGSGTRLTVV.

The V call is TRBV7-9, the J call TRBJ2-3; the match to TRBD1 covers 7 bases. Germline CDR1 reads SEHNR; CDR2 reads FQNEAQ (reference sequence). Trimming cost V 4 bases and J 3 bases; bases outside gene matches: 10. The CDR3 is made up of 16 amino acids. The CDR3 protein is CASSSQLRDRTDTQYF. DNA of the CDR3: TGTGCCAGCAGCTCTCAGCTCCGGGACAGAACAGATACGCAGTATTTT.

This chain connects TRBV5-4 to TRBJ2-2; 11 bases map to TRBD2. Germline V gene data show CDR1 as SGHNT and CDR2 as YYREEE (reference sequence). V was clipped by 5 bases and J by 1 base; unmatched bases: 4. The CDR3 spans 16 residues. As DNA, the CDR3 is TGTGCCAGCAGGCCCACTAGCGGGGGGAACACCGGGGAGCTGTTTTTT. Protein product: CASRPTSGGNTGELFF.

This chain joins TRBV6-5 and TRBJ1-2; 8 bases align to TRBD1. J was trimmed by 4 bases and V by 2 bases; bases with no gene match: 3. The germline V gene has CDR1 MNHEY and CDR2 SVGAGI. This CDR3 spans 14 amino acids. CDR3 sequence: CASSYDRGSYGYTF. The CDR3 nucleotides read TGTGCCAGCAGTTACGACAGGGGCAGCTATGGCTACACCTTC.

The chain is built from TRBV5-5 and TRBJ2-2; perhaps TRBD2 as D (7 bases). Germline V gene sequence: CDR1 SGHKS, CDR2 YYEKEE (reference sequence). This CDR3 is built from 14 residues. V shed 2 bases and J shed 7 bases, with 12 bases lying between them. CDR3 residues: CASSFIGGHGELFF. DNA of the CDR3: TGTGCCAGCAGCTTTATCGGGGGGCACGGGGAGCTGTTTTTT.

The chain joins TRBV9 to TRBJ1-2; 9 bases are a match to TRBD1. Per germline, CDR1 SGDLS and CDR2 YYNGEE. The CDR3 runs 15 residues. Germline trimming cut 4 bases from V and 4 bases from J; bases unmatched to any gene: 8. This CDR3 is CASSTTGGASYGYTF. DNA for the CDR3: TGTGCCAGCAGCACCACAGGGGGCGCGAGCTATGGCTACACCTTC.

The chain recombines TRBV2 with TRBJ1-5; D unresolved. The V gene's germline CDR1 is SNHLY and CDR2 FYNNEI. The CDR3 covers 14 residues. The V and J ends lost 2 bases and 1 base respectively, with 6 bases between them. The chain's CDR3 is CASSERESNQPQHF. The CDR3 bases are TGTGCCAGCAGTGAACGAGAGAGCAATCAGCCCCAGCATTTT.

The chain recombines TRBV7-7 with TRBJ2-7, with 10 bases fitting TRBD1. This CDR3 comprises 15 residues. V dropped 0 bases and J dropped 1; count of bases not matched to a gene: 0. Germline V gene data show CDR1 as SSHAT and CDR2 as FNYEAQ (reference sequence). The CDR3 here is CASSLADRGSYEQYF. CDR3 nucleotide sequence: TGTGCCAGCAGCTTAGCGGACAGGGGGTCCTACGAGCAGTACTTC.

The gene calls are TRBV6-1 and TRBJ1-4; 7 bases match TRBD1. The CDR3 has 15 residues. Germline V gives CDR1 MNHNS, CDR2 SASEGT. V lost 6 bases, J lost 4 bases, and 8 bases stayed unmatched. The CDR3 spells CASRTGTAVNEKLFF. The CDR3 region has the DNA TGTGCCAGCAGGACAGGGACAGCAGTTAATGAAAAACTGTTTTTT.

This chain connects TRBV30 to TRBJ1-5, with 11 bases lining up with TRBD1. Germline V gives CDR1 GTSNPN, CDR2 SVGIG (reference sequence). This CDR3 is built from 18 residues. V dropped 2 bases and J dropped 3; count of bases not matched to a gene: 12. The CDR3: CAWSRDRGGNLYNQPQHF. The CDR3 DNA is TGTGCCTGGAGTCGGGACAGGGGGGGAAATCTTTACAATCAGCCCCAGCATTTT.

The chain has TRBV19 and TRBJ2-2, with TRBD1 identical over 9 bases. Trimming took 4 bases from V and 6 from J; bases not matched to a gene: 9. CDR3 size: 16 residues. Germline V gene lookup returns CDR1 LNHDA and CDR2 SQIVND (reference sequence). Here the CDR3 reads CASSKGTGYEPGELFF. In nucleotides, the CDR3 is TGTGCCAGTAGTAAAGGGACAGGGTATGAGCCCGGGGAGCTGTTTTTT.